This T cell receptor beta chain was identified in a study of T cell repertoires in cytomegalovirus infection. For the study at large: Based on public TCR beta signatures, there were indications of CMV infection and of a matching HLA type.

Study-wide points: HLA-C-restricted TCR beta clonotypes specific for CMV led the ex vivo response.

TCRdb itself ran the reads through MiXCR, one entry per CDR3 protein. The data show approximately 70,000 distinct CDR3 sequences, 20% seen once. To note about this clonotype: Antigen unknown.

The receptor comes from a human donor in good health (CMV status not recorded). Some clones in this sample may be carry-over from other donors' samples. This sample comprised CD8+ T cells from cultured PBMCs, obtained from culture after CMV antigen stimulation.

CDR3 coding DNA: TGCGCCAGCAGCCGCTGGGGAGGGACTGAAGCTTTCTTT. This gives the protein CASSRWGGTEAFF. The chain employs TRBV4-1 and TRBJ1-1; no definite D call. Trimming removed 4 bases at V and 5 bases at J, with 11 bases between. This CDR3 has 13 residues. Germline-derived CDR1 and CDR2 are MGHRA and YSYEKL.